This TCR beta chain appears in the sequencing data of a study of T cell responses to AZD1222 COVID-19 vaccine. Study results and caveats: The study reported that nearly half of spike-specific TCRs target unmutated variant regions. White British people made up most donors, females outnumbered males, and clonal diversity was possibly underestimated.

Here immunoSEQ multiplex PCR was the method, and the copy in TCRdb shows in-frame clones only, minus some. Of 55,000 to 75,000 clones detected, 85% to 90% appear once; the ten largest clones hold 4.9%. Germline V gene sequence: CDR1 GTSNPN, CDR2 SVGIG (reference sequence). The CDR3 consists of 12 residues. With 5 bases clipped from V and 4 bases from J, the junction kept 4 bases outside the gene matches. With regard to this clone: Its specificity is not known.

The receptor's source is an adult in good health. The rearrangement links TRBV30 to TRBJ1-1, with 7 bases identical to TRBD1. Sequencing used peripheral blood, obtained on day 0 of AZD1222 vaccination. DNA of the CDR3: TGTGCCTGGGGAGGGGGCCTCACTGAAGCTTTCTTT. This codes for CAWGGGLTEAFF.